The subject of this entry is one T cell receptor (beta chain). Its antigen is as yet unknown. Trimming removed 4 bases from V and 2 bases from J; junction bases left unmatched: 8. CDR1 SGHDT and CDR2 YYEEEE come from the germline V gene. The CDR3 totals 17 residues. This specimen comes from a study of shared clonotypes between healthy human individuals. Only in-frame clones appear in the TCRdb table, and some are missing; sequencing was by immunoSEQ multiplex PCR. The table lists about 990,000 clones, 75% to 85% of them singletons. Study outcomes and limitations: Sequencing of the sorted subsets was shown by rarefaction to be incomplete despite large depth.

The chain joins TRBV5-6 to TRBJ2-2; 10 bases fit TRBD2. This TCR was sampled from a man between 18 and 35 years old in good health. Some clones in this sample may be carry-over from other donors' samples. The sample consisted of memory CD4+ T cells from PBMCs. The subset is: CD45RA-negative fraction. CDR3: CASSLGRTSGNTGELFF. The CDR3, as DNA: TGTGCCAGCAGCCTTGGGAGGACTAGCGGTAACACCGGGGAGCTGTTTTTT.